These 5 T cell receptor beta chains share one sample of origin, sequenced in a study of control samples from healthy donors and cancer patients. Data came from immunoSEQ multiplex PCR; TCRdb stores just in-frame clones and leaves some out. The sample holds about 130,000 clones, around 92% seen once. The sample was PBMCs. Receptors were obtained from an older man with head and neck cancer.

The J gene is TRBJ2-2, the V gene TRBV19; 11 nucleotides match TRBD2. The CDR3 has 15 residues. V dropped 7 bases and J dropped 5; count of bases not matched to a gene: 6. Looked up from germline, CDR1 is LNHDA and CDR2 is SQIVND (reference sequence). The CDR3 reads CASKGLAGGTGELFF. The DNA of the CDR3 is TGTGCCAGTAAGGGTCTAGCGGGGGGAACCGGGGAGCTGTTTTTT.

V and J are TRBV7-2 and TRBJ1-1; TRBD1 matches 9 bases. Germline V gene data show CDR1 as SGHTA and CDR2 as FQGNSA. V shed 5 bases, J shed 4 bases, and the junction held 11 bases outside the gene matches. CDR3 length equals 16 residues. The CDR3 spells CASSHPRTGAPTEAFF. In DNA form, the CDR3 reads TGTGCCAGCAGCCACCCGCGGACAGGGGCCCCCACTGAAGCTTTCTTT. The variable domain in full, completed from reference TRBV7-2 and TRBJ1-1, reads GAGVSQSPSNKVTEKGKDVELRCDPISGHTALYWYRQSLGQGLEFLIYFQGNSAPDKSGLPSDRFSAERTGGSVSTLTIQRTQQEDSAVYLCASSHPRTGAPTEAFFGQGTRLTVV.

CDR3 DNA: TGTGCCAGCAGTGAAAAGGGGCGTTCTAGTCCCTACAATGAGCAGTTCTTC. The encoded protein is CASSEKGRSSPYNEQFF. The chain employs TRBV6-1 and TRBJ2-1, with TRBD1 as a possible D gene (5 bases). Germline lookup yields CDR1 MNHNS and CDR2 SASEGT. CDR3 length: 17 residues. Trimming removed 2 bases from V and 2 bases from J, with 16 bases in between.

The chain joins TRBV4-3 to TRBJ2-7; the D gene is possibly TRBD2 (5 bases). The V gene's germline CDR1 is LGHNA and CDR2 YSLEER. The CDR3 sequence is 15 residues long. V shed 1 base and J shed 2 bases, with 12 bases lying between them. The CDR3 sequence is CASSQGAGRAYEQYF. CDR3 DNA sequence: TGCGCCAGCAGCCAAGGGGCGGGCCGTGCCTACGAGCAGTACTTC.

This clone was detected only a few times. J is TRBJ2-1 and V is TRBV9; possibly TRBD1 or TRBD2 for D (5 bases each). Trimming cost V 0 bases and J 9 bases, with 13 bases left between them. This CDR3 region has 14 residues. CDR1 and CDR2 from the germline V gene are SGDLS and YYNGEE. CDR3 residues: CASSVVGDGGEQFF. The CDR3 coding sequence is TGTGCCAGCAGCGTAGTTGGGGACGGTGGTGAGCAGTTCTTC. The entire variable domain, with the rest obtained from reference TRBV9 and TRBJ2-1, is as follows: DSGVTQTPKHLITATGQRVTLRCSPRSGDLSVYWYQQSLDQGLQFLIQYYNGEERAKGNILERFSAQQFPDLHSELNLSSLELGDSALYFCASSVVGDGGEQFFGPGTRLTVL.